The 2 T cell receptor beta chains listed next were all sequenced from one sample in a study of CD8+ T cells in alopecia areata. The sequencing template was cDNA reverse transcribed from extracted RNA. Assay: immunoSEQ multiplex PCR; the TCRdb copy retains only in-frame clones and omits some. The sample holds about 140,000 clones; roughly four fifths are singletons and the top ten take 20% to 25%. Sample treatment: oral pan-JAK inhibitor, 5-10 mg twice daily. The sample here was CD8+ T cells sorted from blood, taken at week 4, from a patient treated with tofacitinib. These receptors all stem from a human donor with alopecia areata.

The CDR3 sequence is CASSLGSDSPLHF. The CDR3 nucleotides read TGTGCCAGCAGTTTAGGGTCGGATTCACCCCTCCACTTT. V gene TRBV27 combines with J gene TRBJ1-6; D is undetermined. Trimming cost V 2 bases and J 8 bases, with 7 bases left between them. Per the germline V gene, CDR1 is MNHEY and CDR2 is SMNVEV (reference sequence). The CDR3 contains 13 residues.

The chain couples TRBV6-5 to TRBJ2-5; 10 nucleotides align to TRBD2. The CDR3 spans 15 residues. Germline CDR1 is MNHEY and CDR2 is SVGAGI. After removal of 7 bases from V and 0 bases from J, the junction contained 5 bases not matched to a gene. Written as DNA, the CDR3 is TGTGCCAGCAAAGCTAGCGGGGGCCACCAAGAGACCCAGTACTTC. Translating it yields CASKASGGHQETQYF.